This entry concerns a single TCR beta chain. Its antigen has not been determined. No base quality information exists; no much larger clone differs at one position. The data originate from a study of blood T cell repertoires in COVID-19 (dated by TCRdb to the early 2020s). Study-level background: Samples covering the acute and convalescent phases of COVID-19 were provided by collaborators in the United States, Italy and Spain. The prospective study material was composed of cDNA or gDNA derived from T cells, B-cell-depleted T cells, or PBMCs. The dataset comprised deeply sampled blood TCRbeta repertoires from subjects exposed to, actively infected with, or recovered from COVID-19. The repertoires were released in a freely available public database intended as a resource for research on the immune response to SARS-CoV-2. Samples were obtained from the ongoing ImmuneRACE study (first 160 participants) and from over 1,000 subjects provided by 6 global collaborators. Sample metadata almost always included a de-identified subject ID, COVID-19 status, age in years and sex. Where available, HLA class I and class II types were taken from metadata supplied by the sample provider and were not determined by assay-based typing.

V and J are trimmed by 6 bases and 4 bases, and the gene matches miss 15 bases of the junction. The CDR3 covers 19 residues, taking in both the cysteine and the phenylalanine. Only the CDR3 DNA is retained, 57 bases long and in frame from the first base. From a lookup of the germline V gene, CDR1 and CDR2 are SGHAT and FQNNGV. The immunoSEQ Assay, a bias-controlled multiplex PCR, was used to amplify TCRbeta CDR3 regions from genomic DNA. Per the original workflow: Within the assay, amplification of reference gene primers was used to estimate how many nucleated cells each sample contained. Sequence reads were collapsed and filtered to measure the absolute abundance of every unique TCRbeta CDR3 rearrangement. For each sample, productive Simpson clonality was calculated as the square root of Simpson's diversity index across productive rearrangements. The table was pulled from immuneACCESS by TCRdb, which kept in-frame rearrangements only. Such tables lose some clones; where checked, under half of the loss comes from unresolved V genes, and the rest has no known cause. The V and J calls and clone size come from that table; D and trimming were worked out from the DNA. A total of 150,000 to 200,000 clones appear in this sample, 70% to 90% of them only once. The top ten clones comprise approximately 2.9% of the sample.

General study outcomes and caveats: Clinical and demographic metadata were provided uncurated, with the amount varying by source and participant.

The collaborating institutions used their own protocols to collect whole blood in K2EDTA tubes. For TCRbeta analysis, collaborator samples were shipped as frozen whole blood, as isolated PBMCs, or as DNA extracted from either sample type. The sample consisted of peripheral blood. The sequence was collected from a woman aged 25 to 45 with active or convalescent COVID-19. Recombination linked TRBV11-2 to TRBJ2-7; 16 central nucleotides agree with TRBD2. The nucleotide sequence reads as follows: TGTGCCAGCAGACAGCCCGGGACTAGCGGGAGGGATAGGGCGTACGAGCAGTACTTC. Its amino acids are CASRQPGTSGRDRAYEQYF.